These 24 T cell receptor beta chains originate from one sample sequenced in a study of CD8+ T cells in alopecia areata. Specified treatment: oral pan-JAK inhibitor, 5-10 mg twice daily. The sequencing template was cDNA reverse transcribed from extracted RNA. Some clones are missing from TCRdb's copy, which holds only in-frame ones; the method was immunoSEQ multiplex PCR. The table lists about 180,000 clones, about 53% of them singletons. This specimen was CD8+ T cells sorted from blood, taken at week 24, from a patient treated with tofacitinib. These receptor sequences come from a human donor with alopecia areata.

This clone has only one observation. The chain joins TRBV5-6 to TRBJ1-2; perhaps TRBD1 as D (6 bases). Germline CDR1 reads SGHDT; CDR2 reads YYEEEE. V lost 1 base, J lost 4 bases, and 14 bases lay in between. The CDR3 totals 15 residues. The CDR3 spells CASSLPTGPAYGYTF. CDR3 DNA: TGTGCCAGCAGCTTGCCGACAGGACCGGCCTATGGCTACACCTTC.

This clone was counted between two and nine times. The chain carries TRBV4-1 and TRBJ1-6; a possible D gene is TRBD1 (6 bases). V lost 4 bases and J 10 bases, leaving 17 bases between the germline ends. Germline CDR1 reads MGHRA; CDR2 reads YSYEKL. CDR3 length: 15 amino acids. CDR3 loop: CASSPEDSPGSPLHF. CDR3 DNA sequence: TGCGCCAGCAGCCCCGAGGACAGTCCGGGGTCACCCCTCCACTTT.

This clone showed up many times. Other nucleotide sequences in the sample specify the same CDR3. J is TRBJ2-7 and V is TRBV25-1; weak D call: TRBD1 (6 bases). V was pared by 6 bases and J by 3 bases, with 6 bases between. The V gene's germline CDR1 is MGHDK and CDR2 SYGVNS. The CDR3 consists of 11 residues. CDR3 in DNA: TGTGCCAGCAGACAGGGCTACGAGCAGTACTTC. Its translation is CASRQGYEQYF.

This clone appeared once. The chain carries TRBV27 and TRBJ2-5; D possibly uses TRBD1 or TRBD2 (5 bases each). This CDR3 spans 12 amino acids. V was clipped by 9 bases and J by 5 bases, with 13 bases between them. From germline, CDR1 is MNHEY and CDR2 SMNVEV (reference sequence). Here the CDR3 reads CASQSEGETQYF. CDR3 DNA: TGTGCCAGTCAAAGTGAGGGGGAGACCCAGTACTTC.

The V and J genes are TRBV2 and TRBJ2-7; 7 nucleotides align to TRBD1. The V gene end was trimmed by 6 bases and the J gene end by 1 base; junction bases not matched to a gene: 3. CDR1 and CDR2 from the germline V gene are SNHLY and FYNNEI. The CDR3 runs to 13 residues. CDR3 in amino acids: CASRSRGSYEQYF. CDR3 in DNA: TGTGCCAGCAGGAGCAGGGGGTCCTACGAGCAGTACTTC.

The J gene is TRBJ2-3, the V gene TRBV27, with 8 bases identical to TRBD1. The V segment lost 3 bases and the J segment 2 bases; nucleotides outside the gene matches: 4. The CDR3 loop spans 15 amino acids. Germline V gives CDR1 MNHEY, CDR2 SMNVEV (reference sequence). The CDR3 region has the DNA TGTGCCAGCAGTTTGGGGACAGGCCACACAGATACGCAGTATTTT. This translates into CASSLGTGHTDTQYF.

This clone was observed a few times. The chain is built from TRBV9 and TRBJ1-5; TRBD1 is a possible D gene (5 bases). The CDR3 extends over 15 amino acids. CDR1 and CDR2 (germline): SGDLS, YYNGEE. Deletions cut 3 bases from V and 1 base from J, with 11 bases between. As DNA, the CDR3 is TGTGCCAGCAGCGGGGAAGGGGACAGCAATCAGCCCCAGCATTTT. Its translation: CASSGEGDSNQPQHF. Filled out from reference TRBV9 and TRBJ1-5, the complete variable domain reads DSGVTQTPKHLITATGQRVTLRCSPRSGDLSVYWYQQSLDQGLQFLIQYYNGEERAKGNILERFSAQQFPDLHSELNLSSLELGDSALYFCASSGEGDSNQPQHFGDGTRLSIL.

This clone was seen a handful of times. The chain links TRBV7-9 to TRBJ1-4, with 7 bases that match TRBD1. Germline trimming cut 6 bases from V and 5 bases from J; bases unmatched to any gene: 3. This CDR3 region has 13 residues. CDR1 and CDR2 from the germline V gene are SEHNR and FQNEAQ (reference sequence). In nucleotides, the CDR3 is TGTGCCAGCAGGACAGGGAAAAATGAAAAACTGTTTTTT. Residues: CASRTGKNEKLFF.

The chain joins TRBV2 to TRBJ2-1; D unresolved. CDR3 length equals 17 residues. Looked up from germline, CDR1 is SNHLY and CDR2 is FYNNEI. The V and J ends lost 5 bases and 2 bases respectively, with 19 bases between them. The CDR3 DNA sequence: TGTGCCAGCAGTCAGAATCGGCAGGAATCCACCTACAATGAGCAGTTCTTC. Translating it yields CASSQNRQESTYNEQFF.

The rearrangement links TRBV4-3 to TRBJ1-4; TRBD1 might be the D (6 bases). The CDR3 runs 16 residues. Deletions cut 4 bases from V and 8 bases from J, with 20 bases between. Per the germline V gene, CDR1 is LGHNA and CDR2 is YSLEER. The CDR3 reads CASSPVWGGPNEKLFF. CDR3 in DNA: TGCGCCAGCAGCCCCGTATGGGGGGGGCCCAACGAAAAACTGTTTTTT.

The CDR3 reads CASSLEDRPIQYF. CDR3 in DNA: TGTGCCAGCAGCTTGGAGGACCGTCCGATCCAGTACTTC. The chain combines TRBV5-6 with TRBJ2-5, with D unclear. The CDR3 spans 13 residues. Germline CDR1 is SGHDT and CDR2 is YYEEEE. The V and J ends lost 0 bases and 10 bases respectively, with 13 bases between them.

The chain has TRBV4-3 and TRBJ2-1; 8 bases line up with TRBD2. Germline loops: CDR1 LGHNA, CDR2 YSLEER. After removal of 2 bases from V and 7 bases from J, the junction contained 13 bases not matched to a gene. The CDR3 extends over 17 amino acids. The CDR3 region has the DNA TGCGCCAGCAGCCAATTTGGGCCAGGTCGGGGGGGAAATGAGCAGTTCTTC. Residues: CASSQFGPGRGGNEQFF.

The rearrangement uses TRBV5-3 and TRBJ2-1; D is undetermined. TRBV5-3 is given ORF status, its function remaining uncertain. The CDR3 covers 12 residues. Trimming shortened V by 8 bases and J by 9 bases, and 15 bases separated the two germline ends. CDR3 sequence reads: CASSERFGEQFF. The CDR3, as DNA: TGTGCCAGCAGCGAACGGTTCGGTGAGCAGTTCTTC.

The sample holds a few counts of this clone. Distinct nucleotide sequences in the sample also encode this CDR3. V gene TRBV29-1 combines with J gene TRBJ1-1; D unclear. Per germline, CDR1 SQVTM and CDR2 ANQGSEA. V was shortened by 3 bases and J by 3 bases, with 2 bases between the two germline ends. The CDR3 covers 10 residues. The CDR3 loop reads CSVEDTEAFF. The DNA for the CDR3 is TGCAGCGTTGAGGACACTGAAGCTTTCTTT.

CDR3 sequence reads: CASRGTGYGYTF. The CDR3 nucleotides read TGCGCCAGCAGGGGGACAGGCTATGGCTACACCTTC. This chain joins TRBV5-1 and TRBJ1-2; 8 positions agree with TRBD1. The CDR3 spans 12 residues. CDR1 and CDR2 from the germline V gene are SGHRS and YFSETQ. Unmatched junction bases numbered 1, after V lost 5 bases and J lost 4 bases.

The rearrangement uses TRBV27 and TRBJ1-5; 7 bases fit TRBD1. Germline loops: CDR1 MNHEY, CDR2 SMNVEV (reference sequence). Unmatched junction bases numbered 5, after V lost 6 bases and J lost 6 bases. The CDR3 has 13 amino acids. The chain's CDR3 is CASSRQGSQPQHF. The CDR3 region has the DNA TGTGCCAGCAGCCGACAGGGAAGTCAGCCCCAGCATTTT.

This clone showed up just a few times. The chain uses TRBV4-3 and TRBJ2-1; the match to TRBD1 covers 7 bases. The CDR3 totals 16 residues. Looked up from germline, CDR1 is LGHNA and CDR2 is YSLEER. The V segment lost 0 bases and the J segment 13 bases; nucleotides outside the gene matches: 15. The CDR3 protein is CASSQDGRLSGTAQFF. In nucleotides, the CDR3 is TGCGCCAGCAGCCAAGATGGGCGATTATCCGGGACAGCACAGTTCTTC.

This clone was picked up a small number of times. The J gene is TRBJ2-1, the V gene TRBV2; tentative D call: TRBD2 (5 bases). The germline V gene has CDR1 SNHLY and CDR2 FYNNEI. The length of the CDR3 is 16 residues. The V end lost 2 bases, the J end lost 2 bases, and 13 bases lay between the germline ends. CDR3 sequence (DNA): TGTGCCAGCAGTGAAATGGAGGCGTCGGCCTACAATGAGCAGTTCTTC. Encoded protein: CASSEMEASAYNEQFF.

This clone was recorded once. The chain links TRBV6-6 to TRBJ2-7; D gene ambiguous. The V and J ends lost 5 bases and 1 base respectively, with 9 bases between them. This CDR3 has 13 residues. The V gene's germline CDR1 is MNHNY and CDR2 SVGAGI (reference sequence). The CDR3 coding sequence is TGTGCCAGCAGTCACGACACTTCCTACGAGCAGTACTTC. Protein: CASSHDTSYEQYF.

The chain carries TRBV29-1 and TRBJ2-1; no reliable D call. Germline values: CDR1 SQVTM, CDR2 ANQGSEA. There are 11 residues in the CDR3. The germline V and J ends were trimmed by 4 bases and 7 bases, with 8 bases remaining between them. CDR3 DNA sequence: TGCAGCGTTGTTTGGGCAAATGAGCAGTTCTTC. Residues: CSVVWANEQFF.

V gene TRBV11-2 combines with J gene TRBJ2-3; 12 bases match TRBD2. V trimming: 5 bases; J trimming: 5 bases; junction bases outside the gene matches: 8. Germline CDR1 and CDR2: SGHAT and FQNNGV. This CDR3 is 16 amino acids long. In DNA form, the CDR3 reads TGTGCCAGCAGCACGGGACTAGCGGGCAACGGAGATACGCAGTATTTT. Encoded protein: CASSTGLAGNGDTQYF.

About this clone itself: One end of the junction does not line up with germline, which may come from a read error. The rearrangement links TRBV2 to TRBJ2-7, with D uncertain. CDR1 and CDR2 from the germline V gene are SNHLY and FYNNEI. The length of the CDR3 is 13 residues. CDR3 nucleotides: TGTGCCGGCAGTCTCTCCCCTACCTACGAGCAGTACTTC. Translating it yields CAGSLSPTYEQYF.

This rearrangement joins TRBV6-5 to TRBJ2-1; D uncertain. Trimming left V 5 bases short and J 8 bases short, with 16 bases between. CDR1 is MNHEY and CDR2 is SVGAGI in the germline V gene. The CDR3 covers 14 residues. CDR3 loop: CASSKSFAVDEQFF. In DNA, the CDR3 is TGTGCCAGCAGTAAATCGTTCGCCGTCGATGAGCAGTTCTTC.

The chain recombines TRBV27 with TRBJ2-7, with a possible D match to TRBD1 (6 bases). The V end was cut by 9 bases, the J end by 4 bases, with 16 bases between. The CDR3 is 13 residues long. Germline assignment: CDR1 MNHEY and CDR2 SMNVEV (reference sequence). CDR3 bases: TGTGCCAGTTCGACAGGACCGGGATACGAGCAGTACTTC. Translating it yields CASSTGPGYEQYF.